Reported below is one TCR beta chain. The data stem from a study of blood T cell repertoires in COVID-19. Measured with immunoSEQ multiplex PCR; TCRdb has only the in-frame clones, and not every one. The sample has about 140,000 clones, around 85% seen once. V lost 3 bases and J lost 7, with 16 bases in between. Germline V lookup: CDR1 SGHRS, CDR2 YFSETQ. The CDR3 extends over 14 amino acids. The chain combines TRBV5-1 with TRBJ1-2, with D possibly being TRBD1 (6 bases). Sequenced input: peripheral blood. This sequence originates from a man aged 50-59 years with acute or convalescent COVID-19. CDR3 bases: TGCGCCAGCAGCTCTCAACAGGGCCCGGGTGGCTACACCTTC. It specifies CASSSQQGPGGYTF.